Listed below are T cell receptor beta chains from one sample, sequenced in a study of glioma-infiltrating T cells. TCRdb independently ran MiXCR on the multiplex PCR reads; one entry per CDR3 protein. The sample consists of fewer than 200,000 distinct CDR3 sequences, about 31% of them appearing once. What was sequenced was glioma tissue, nonneoplastic brain tissue, or PBMCs (not recorded which). These receptors came from a human donor with low-grade glioma or glioblastoma, undergoing nonglioma brain surgery, or in good health (not recorded which). The CDR3 runs from the conserved cysteine through the conserved F or W. Each record gives: D gene, V gene, J gene, clone size, CDR3 DNA, CDR3 protein. D genes are given only for firm matches. Size is omitted from some rows. Given values are once, few, many or a class for expanded clones.

NA	TRBV29-1	TRBJ2-7	few	TGCAGCGTGGTGGGGTTCTGGAAAGACGAGCAGTACTTC	CSVVGFWKDEQYF
NA	TRBV7-3	TRBJ2-7	NA	TGTGCCAGCAGCCTCAGGCCCGGCAGCTCCTACAATGAGCAGTACTTC	CASSLRPGSSYNEQYF
TRBD2	TRBV6-1	TRBJ2-5	many	TGTGCCAGCACCCTTCCCTCTAGCGGGAGAAGGCAGACCCAGTACTTC	CASTLPSSGRRQTQYF
NA	TRBV7-9	TRBJ1-5	many	TGTGCCAGCAGCTTAGGAGGGGACAATCAGCCCCAGCATTTT	CASSLGGDNQPQHF
TRBD1	TRBV12-3/TRBV12-4	TRBJ1-1	NA	TGTGCCAGCAGCCCAACTTATTTCGGCGGGCAGGGGGGGACTGAAGCTTTCTTT	CASSPTYFGGQGGTEAFF
NA	TRBV27	TRBJ1-3	many	TGTGCCAGCAGTCCGGGCGGGTCTATTACTGGAAACACCATATATTTT	CASSPGGSITGNTIYF
TRBD1	TRBV3-1	TRBJ2-1	many	TGTGCCAGCAGCCTATCACCGGGACAGGGGGCTCTAAATGAGCAGTTCTTC	CASSLSPGQGALNEQFF
NA	TRBV11-1	TRBJ1-5	NA	TGTGCCAGCAGCTTAGGGGACCAGAAGCCCCAGCATTTT	CASSLGDQKPQHF
NA	TRBV7-3	TRBJ2-7	few	TGTGCCAGCAGCTTGGGGTCCCCCTACGAGCAGTACTTC	CASSLGSPYEQYF
NA	TRBV27	TRBJ1-5	NA	TGTGCCAGCAGGAAAGAGACAGGTGGTATTCTGGGCAATCAGCCTCAGCATTTT	CASRKETGGILGNQPQHF
TRBD1	TRBV28	TRBJ1-2	many	TGTGCCAGCAGTTCCGGACAGGGAACTCATGGCTACACCTTC	CASSSGQGTHGYTF
NA	TRBV7-9	TRBJ2-5	many	TGTGCCAGCAGCTACGGCGTCCAAGAGACCCAGTACTTC	CASSYGVQETQYF
NA	TRBV7-9	TRBJ1-1	many	TGTGCCAGCAGCCCAGATTTCGCAGGGGAAGCTTTCTTT	CASSPDFAGEAFF
TRBD1	TRBV7-2	TRBJ1-5	NA	TGTGCCAGCAGCCCTGCAGGTGTAGGGGGCTTTCAGCCCCAGCATTTT	CASSPAGVGGFQPQHF
NA	TRBV6-6	TRBJ1-1	once	TGTGCCAGCAGTTTTTCCGGGACTTCGAACACTGAAGCTTTCTTT	CASSFSGTSNTEAFF
NA	TRBV29-1	TRBJ1-6	once	TGCAGCGTTGGCTCATACAGCAATTCACCCCTCCACTTT	CSVGSYSNSPLHF
TRBD1	TRBV5-1	TRBJ2-7	few	TGCGCCAGCAGCTTGGAACACAGACAGGGGGAATACGAGCAGTACTTC	CASSLEHRQGEYEQYF
TRBD2	TRBV3-1	TRBJ2-3	many	TGTGCCAGCAGCCAAGATCGGAGGCTAGCGGGGATCACAGATACGCAGTATTTT	CASSQDRRLAGITDTQYF
TRBD1	TRBV24-1	TRBJ2-5	few	TGTGCCACCAGTGATCTGGGGGGACAGGGCAGCACCGCGGAGACCCAGTACTTC	CATSDLGGQGSTAETQYF
NA	TRBV6-2/TRBV6-3	TRBJ2-3	many	TGTGCCAGCATTATTGGACCTGGCACAGATACGCAGTATTTT	CASIIGPGTDTQYF
TRBD2	TRBV6-1	TRBJ2-1	many	TGTGCCAGCAATAAGTCACCTTCCTCGAGCGGGAGGGGCCACAATGAGCAGTTCTTC	CASNKSPSSSGRGHNEQFF
NA	TRBV27	TRBJ2-4	many	TGTGCCAGCAGTTCCGGGACCGTCCCTCTCGGCATTCAGTACTTC	CASSSGTVPLGIQYF
TRBD1	TRBV4-1	TRBJ1-2	many	TGCGCCAGCAGCCTACAGGGGGCGCAGGGCTACACCTTC	CASSLQGAQGYTF
NA	TRBV18	TRBJ2-1	NA	TGTGCCAGCTACCCGGAGCATCTTAGCTCCTACAATGAGCAGTTCTTC	CASYPEHLSSYNEQFF
NA	TRBV20-1	TRBJ2-4	many	TGCAGTGCTAGAGATCCCGACCTAGCCAAAAACATTCAGTACTTC	CSARDPDLAKNIQYF
NA	TRBV20-1	TRBJ2-5	many	TGCAGTGCTAGTGTTGGGGGATTGGAGACCCAGTACTTC	CSASVGGLETQYF
NA	TRBV5-6	TRBJ2-1	NA	TGTGCCAGCAGCCTTGCTCTAGCGAAATACTCTGGTGAGCAGTTCTTC	CASSLALAKYSGEQFF
NA	TRBV3-1	TRBJ2-5	few	TGTGCCAGCAGCCAGCAGATCCAAGAGACCCAGTACTTC	CASSQQIQETQYF
NA	TRBV3-1	TRBJ1-2	few	TGTGCCAGCACCAGGGGTAGCGGAACGATTGGTGGCTACACCTTC	CASTRGSGTIGGYTF
NA	TRBV20-1	TRBJ1-5	many	TGCAGTGTCCCCCCCTGGGCAGGGAGCAATCAGCCCCAGCATTTT	CSVPPWAGSNQPQHF
NA	TRBV6-2/TRBV6-3	TRBJ1-2	many	TGTGCCAGCAGCGATCGCCCGGGACTAGACTATGGCTACACCTTC	CASSDRPGLDYGYTF
TRBD1	TRBV29-1	TRBJ1-2	NA	TGCAGCGGCGGACAGGGTGACTATGGCTACACCTTC	CSGGQGDYGYTF
NA	TRBV6-5	TRBJ1-5	NA	TGTGCCATCAGTTTTTCTCAAAGGAATCAGCCCCAGCATTTT	CAISFSQRNQPQHF